The present T cell receptor (beta chain) was sequenced within a study of vaccination and CD4 T cells after COVID-19. Researchers used the Oncomine TCR Beta short-read assay to sequence DNA from cultured CD4+ T cells. TCRdb re-called the PCR reads with MiXCR, one entry per CDR3 protein. The profile shows around 15,000 distinct CDR3 sequences, about 70% of them singletons. A few counts support this clonotype. The antigen is not known. The V end was cut by 6 bases, the J end by 4 bases, with 25 bases between. The germline V gene encodes CDR1 DFQATT and CDR2 SNEGSKA (reference sequence). The length of the CDR3 is 17 residues. Treatment meaning: approximately nine-day PBMC culture with coronavirus spike peptide pools or control peptides (ViraFEST assay).

This clonotype was sampled from a human donor who had recovered from COVID-19. This chain links TRBV20-1 with TRBJ1-5; TRBD1 is a possible D gene (6 bases). Sequencing was carried out using CD4+ T cells from blood, cultured in vitro. CDR3 sequence reads: CSASRTAQGLSNQPQHF. The DNA of the CDR3 is TGCAGTGCGTCCCGGACAGCCCAAGGTCTTTCTAATCAGCCCCAGCATTTT.